This T cell receptor (beta chain) originates from a study of cytomegalovirus exposure and HLA in healthy donors (dated by TCRdb to about 2017). For the study in its entirety: In an earlier analysis of several hundred of the donors, about 270 Gb of sequence data and 90 million to 130 million unique TCR beta sequences from roughly 180 million T cells were reported. To study patterns of TCR occurrence, a later analysis re-analyzed previously published TCR beta repertoires from 550 to 800 donors and added high-resolution HLA genotyping. Both class I and class II loci were covered by HLA typing, at four-digit resolution. The later analysis used no new phenotypic data to find candidate immune exposures, relying instead on TCR beta sequences and their occurrence across donors. A separate validation cohort of roughly 110 different subjects was used in addition to the roughly 620-subject first cohort. To decide whether each TCR beta V gene segment behaved as functional or pseudogenic, an earlier analysis of fewer than 750 of the donors relied on high-throughput TCR beta sequencing. Because of strong linkage in the cohort, 4 to 6 DR-DQ haplotypes were treated as single units for association and clustering. Around 330 gigabases of sequencing data and approximately 91 million unique TCR sequences made up an early release that covered about 640 HLA-typed donors. In a later genetic analysis, genome-wide SNP genotypes for about 65% of the roughly 700 donors were used, and that subset was treated as a discovery cohort. The study combined high-throughput TCR immunosequencing, statistical association of individual TCRs with disease status, and machine learning to predict cytomegalovirus infection status. All discovery cohort repertoires had been generated using a single sequencing platform. Across around 400 genotyped donors of the cohort, an average of about 240,000 unique TCR beta nucleotide sequences per donor were sequenced, and 15% to 20% of those sequences were non-productive. The genetic ancestry cluster associated with self-reported Caucasian donors included 81% of the roughly 360 genotyped donors. Alongside the repertoire data, information on donor age, sex, ethnicity and CMV serostatus was compiled. The number of typed donors differed by locus: about 620-640 for A, B, C, DRB1 and DQB1; some 500 for DQA1; 606 for DPA1; and roughly 490 for DPB1. The study aimed to test whether cataloging public T cell receptors could reveal signatures of past pathogen exposure. The study profiled the T cell repertoires of approximately 700 subjects by immunosequencing and related them to cytomegalovirus serostatus. Results the study describes overall, beyond this receptor: In the study, approximately 160 TCR beta chains were listed as associated with cytomegalovirus. Roughly uniform sequencing depth across donors was assumed in presence/absence analyses, although this assumption may not hold. Across donors, most TCR sequences were observed very rarely, whereas some public TCRs were present in many individuals. CMV serostatus was the only immune exposure information available for the cohort. In a later analysis, HLA-associated TCR beta chains showed more clonal expansion and lower generation probabilities than non-associated chains that were equally common. A few of the identified cytomegalovirus-associated TCR beta chains were confirmed in vitro to be specific for cytomegalovirus antigens. In this cohort, only TCR beta chains were sequenced, and detectable features were limited by the absence of alpha or paired-chain data. Linkage disequilibrium might explain the correlated functional status among segregating V segments, but an unknown experimental factor could not be excluded. A further reported finding was that TCR beta sequences accurately predicted the HLA-A and HLA-B alleles for most subjects in the first cohort. A group of highly shared sequence variants was considered likely to be a technical artifact of the sequencing pipeline. The authors suggested that the approach could potentially be generalized to other disease states and immunological phenotypes. An earlier analysis of several hundred of the donors showed that most TCR beta V segments appeared in productive rearrangements either about 87% or about 30% of the time, which broadly matched IMGT annotations. Strong co-occurrence of HLA alleles, especially DR and DQ, made assigning TCR associations to individual alleles difficult. A later genetic analysis reported fewer N-insertions in productive TCRs among donors in an Asian-associated ancestry cluster than the roughly 690-donor mean. Because counts were too low, 15 to 20 rarely observed V segments, including chromosome 9 orphons, were excluded from the earlier analysis of around 640 of the donors. According to a later analysis, TCR association rates differed among HLA loci, with DRB1 alleles showing the most associated TCRs and HLA-C alleles showing the fewest. In a later analysis, several top co-occurrence clusters were reported to appear linked to parvovirus B19, influenza, CMV and Epstein-Barr virus. Because the 87-base-pair reads could not distinguish some IMGT-functional V segments, including TRBV6-2 and TRBV6-3, those segments were excluded. Specific HLA alleles were associated with 15,000 to 20,000 TCR beta sequences at a false discovery rate of 0.05 in a later analysis. Because HLA typing was unavailable for some donors at each locus, only the typed subset was used in association tests. An association between a missense DCLRE1C variant and V-gene and J-gene trimming of TCR beta chains was found in a later genetic analysis and replicated in an independent cohort. In both the original and validation cohorts, the classifier was reported to diagnose cytomegalovirus status with high specificity and sensitivity. A later analysis found that most CMV-associated TCR beta chains appeared HLA-restricted, with HLA associations seemingly driven largely by CMV exposure.

The cohort comprised 666 healthy bone marrow donors. At the time of sampling, all cohort members were nominally healthy, though unrecorded immune exposures were likely present. The donor was CMV seronegative and was included in the group of 352 seronegative cohort members. A peripheral blood sample was provided by each donor, and peripheral blood mononuclear cells were used for TCR beta sequencing. The Qiagen DNeasy Blood Extraction Kit was used to extract genomic DNA from the blood cell samples. About this clone: There is no known antigen for this receptor. No base qualities exist here, and no much larger clone lies one base off it.

The CDR3, from cysteine to phenylalanine, totals 14 residues. The retained sequence is limited to the CDR3, 42 bases, with the frame set at the first base. The germline V gene supplies CDR1 SGHDT and CDR2 YYEEEE. V is reduced by 3 bases and J by 3 bases, leaving a spacing of 12 bases between them. The library was built by means of the immunoSEQ multiplex PCR assay. For the multiplex PCR, a mixture combining 60 forward primers for TCR Vbeta segments and 13 reverse primers for TCR Jbeta segments was used. Amplification of the CDR3 region of rearranged TCR beta genes was performed with a multiplex PCR assay on genomic DNA. The amplified TCR beta libraries were sequenced on the Illumina HiSeq System as 87-base-pair reads. In the source study's methods: A later analysis counted 65 million to 90 million unique TCR beta chains across the 500 to 850 repertoires, and approximately 11 million of these chains were shared by at least two donors. A nearest-neighbor algorithm error-corrected the raw reads and collapsed the reads into unique sequences, merging closely related sequences to remove PCR and sequencing errors. V, D and J gene segments were assigned by aligning CDR3 sequences to IMGT reference sequences. Each retained sequence needed at least a six-nucleotide match to both a V gene segment and a J gene segment. A rearrangement counted as productive if the CDR3 had no stop codons and remained in frame with V and J, and every other rearrangement counted as non-productive. CDR3 was defined according to IMGT convention as the region running from the second conserved V-encoded cysteine to the conserved J-encoded phenylalanine. The earlier analysis of about 640 of the donors excluded any sequence lacking an unambiguous match to a single V gene segment. In an earlier analysis of roughly 600 of the donors, a V segment was called functional when productive rearrangements were above 56.7%, and segregating when the standard deviation between donors exceeded 5%. A statistical classification framework was built to diagnose cytomegalovirus status from the catalog of TCR beta chain sequences. In a later analysis, V and J genes were assigned by comparing TCR nucleotide sequences against IMGT/GENE-DB human TR gene sequences. Using the TCRdist pipeline, a later analysis assigned CDR3 sequences along with most-parsimonious VDJ recombination scenarios. In a later analysis, every TCR beta chain was defined by the combination of its CDR3 amino acid sequence and its V-gene family, and reads without a unique V-gene family were dropped. In a later analysis, around 600 highly shared, low-generation-probability nucleotide sequences were removed to address suspected cross-contamination and a sequencing artifact. For each public chain, a later analysis derived a clonal expansion index from normalized ranks of inferred template counts within each repertoire. In a later analysis, generation probabilities were computed with a VDJ recombination model fitted to out-of-frame rearrangements, and the resulting probabilities were checked against IGoR. In a later analysis, hypergeometric tests were used to score TCR-TCR, TCR-HLA and TCR-CMV co-occurrence, with a repertoire-size bias correction applied to TCR pairs. To estimate false discovery rates, a later analysis permuted the HLA or CMV assignments 20 times. In a later analysis, co-occurring TCRs were grouped using DBSCAN, and TCRdist sequence similarity was added for clustering within HLA-allele-positive subsets. Repertoires with fewer than 30,000 or more than 120,000 public chains, plus five repertoires with anomalous nucleotide sharing, were excluded from co-occurrence clustering. TCRdb took over this immuneACCESS table, retaining in-frame rearrangements with V and J assigned. Such tables are incomplete; in checked studies, under half of the missing clones stem from an unresolved V gene, and the remainder is unexplained. From that table come the V and J calls and clone size; the DNA was used to work out D and trimming. Across this sample there are around 150,000 clones, with less than 90% seen only once. 2% to 2.5% of the sample comes from the top ten.

This sequence was found in a boy between 2 and 10 years old in good health and CMV-seronegative. Sample: PBMCs. The sequence joins TRBV5-6 to TRBJ1-1; TRBD1 might be the D gene, on 5 matching bases. The nucleotide sequence reads as follows: TGTGCCAGCAGCTCCCTTAGCAGGGACACTGAAGCTTTCTTT. This sequence encodes CASSSLSRDTEAFF.